This TCR beta chain appears in the sequencing data of a study of shared clonotypes between healthy human individuals (dated by TCRdb to about 2020). General notes on the study: A couple of women and three men aged 18 to 49 years were included in the cohort. For each donor, CD4 naive and CD4 memory were each given three plates, CD8 naive was given two plates, and CD8 memory was given one plate. To estimate repertoire size and how much clonotype sharing occurs between individuals, the study deeply sequenced the blood TCR repertoires of 4 to 6 healthy adults. To increase sequencing depth and limit assay-specific biases, different laboratories used diverse techniques to prepare libraries and sequence TCR repertoires. Each donor's leukapheresis produced roughly between about 0.9 and 9.5 billion PBMCs.

A note on this clone: Its antigen is not yet known. Per-base quality was not reported, and no clone a single base away is much larger than it.

A distance of 14 bases separates the germline ends of V and J, which lose 6 bases and 5 bases respectively. From the cysteine up to the phenylalanine, the CDR3 has a length of 14 residues. Only CDR3 DNA remains: 42 bases, in frame from the first base. According to the germline V gene, CDR1 reads MDHEN and CDR2 reads SYDVKM. Using the deep immunoSEQ assay, multiplex PCR amplified TCR CDR3 regions from genomic DNA. Genomic DNA extracted from each cell subset was distributed evenly over all wells of several immunoSEQ 96-well plates, and each plate served as one replicate. For sorted subsets, each replicate PCR was loaded with about 0.2 ug genomic DNA, equivalent to some 31,000 T cell genomes. The purified libraries were quantified using a Qubit 3.0 fluorometer, sized with a Bioanalyzer 2100, and then quantified again using the KAPA Library Quantification kit. Every immunoSEQ 96-well plate was sequenced on a dedicated single-read 150-cycle Illumina NextSeq 550 flow cell. As for the authors' bioinformatics: Because the immunoSEQ output included only junctional sequences and no quality scores, the filtering could not be the same as the filtering used for full-length reads. Sequences were annotated with PyIR, a Python wrapper for IgBLAST v1.9, and V/J genes and CDR3 were assigned using IMGT germline references. Any read was removed if the V/J assignment was weak (E-value above 1e-6), the CDR3 was missing, or the read contained stop codons, out-of-frame junctions, or ambiguous translated residues. A V3J clonotype was defined by an identical inferred V gene, J gene, and CDR3 amino acid sequence. The percentage overlap between two repertoires was calculated by dividing the number of shared unique clonotypes by the size of the smaller repertoire. Richness of each repertoire was evaluated using RTK rarefaction, the Chao1 estimator, and Recon v2.1 estimates of unobserved clonotypes. OLGA was used to compute generation probabilities for all TCRbeta clonotypes that the gDNA method yielded from a handful of donors. The table was pulled from immuneACCESS by TCRdb, which kept in-frame rearrangements only. Such tables lose some clones; where checked, under half of the loss comes from unresolved V genes, and the rest has no known cause. That table supplies the V and J calls and clone size; D and trimming were determined from the DNA. For this sample there are a few million clones; more than 90% appear just once. The ten largest clones represent around 0.13% of the sample.

Healthy HIV-negative adults with no recently reported acute infections or vaccinations were included as donors. Only Caucasian adults living in Nashville, Tennessee, USA were represented among the donors. CD4+ T cells were enriched by magnetic negative selection; naive cells were then positively selected on CD45RA, and the negative fraction formed the memory subset. Blood was obtained by leukapheresis, after which PBMCs were separated by Ficoll-Histopaque density gradient centrifugation and cryopreserved in liquid nitrogen vapor phase. Purity and quantity of every magnetically sorted T cell population were checked by analytical flow cytometry. Genomic DNA was isolated from each sorted fraction and quantified by UV absorbance on a Nanodrop 2000c. On the study overall, not on this receptor specifically: Higher generation probabilities were observed for clonotypes shared by all four sorted-subset donors than for non-shared clonotypes. Larger estimated clonotype richness was generally found for naive subsets than for memory subsets. Based on pairwise subsampling, the degree of clonotype sharing among donors was expected to be affected by sequencing depth. The small number of donors limited the genetic and exposure-history diversity represented. Sharing across several donors was observed for around 5% of naive CD4, 3% to 3.5% of naive CD8, 2% to 2.5% of memory CD4, and roughly 0.4% of memory CD8 clonotypes. Even with the large sequencing depth, rarefaction of the sorted-subset datasets indicated that sequencing was incomplete. Sampling was restricted to blood, and TCR repertoires in tissue are likely to differ from TCR repertoires in blood.

The sample taken for sequencing was naive CD4+ T cells sorted from blood. Explained via the paper, the cell subset or site label denotes: CD45RA+ positively selected. The receptor was derived from a man younger than 35 in good health. Here the chain combines TRBV28 and TRBJ1-5, and TRBD1 may be the D gene, going by 5 matching bases. The nucleotide sequence is TGTGCCAGCAGGCAACCCGGGGGGGATCAGCCCCAGCATTTT. Its amino acids are CASRQPGGDQPQHF.